This TCR beta chain was recorded in a study of blood T cell repertoires in COVID-19. This CDR3 has 19 amino acids. CDR1 SGHTA and CDR2 FQGNSA come from the germline V gene. The J segment lost 2 bases and the V segment lost 5 bases, leaving 20 bases of the junction unmatched. Clones were read by immunoSEQ multiplex PCR, and TCRdb kept only the in-frame ones, dropping some. Of 200,000 to 250,000 clones listed, about nine tenths are singletons. The clonotype was recovered from a woman aged 25 to 39 who had recovered from COVID-19. The chain uses TRBV7-2 and TRBJ2-7; 8 bases match TRBD2. The sample comprised PBMCs or T cells enriched from blood (not recorded which). The chain's CDR3 is CASSALGPLGRGEPYEQYF. The CDR3 DNA follows: TGTGCCAGCAGCGCCCTGGGGCCCTTAGGGCGGGGGGAACCCTACGAGCAGTACTTC.